The sequence of this T cell receptor (beta chain) was determined in a study of beta chain features in type 1 diabetes. CD45RO/CCR7/CD25/CD127/CD95/CD27 staining was used to isolate CD4+ naive, central memory, regulatory and stem cell-like memory cells by sorting. The isolated RNA, all of it, was reverse transcribed, so expressed TCRB transcripts were what got sequenced. Sequencing was performed with immunoSEQ multiplex PCR; in TCRdb, only in-frame clones are kept and a portion is missing. Seen here are some 190,000 clones, roughly 7.1% observed once, and the top ten hold approximately 0.93%. Study observations and caveats: Individuals with type 1 diabetes displayed fewer insertions and more deletions at VDJ junctions. The study found moderately but significantly shorter TCRB CDR3s in all four CD4+ subsets of Type 1 diabetes patients.

This clone was observed a handful of times. Antigen specificity is unknown. The length of the CDR3 is 14 residues. The ends lost 4 bases at V and 6 bases at J; junction bases unmatched: 5. Germline-derived CDR1 and CDR2 are SGHRS and YFSETQ. The sequence was obtained from a middle-aged woman with type 1 diabetes. The sequenced sample was central memory CD4+ T cells from blood. This sequence joins TRBV5-1 and TRBJ1-5; 9 positions agree with TRBD1. Written as DNA, the CDR3 is TGCGCCAGCAGCAAGGGACAGGGCGGTCAGCCCCAGCATTTT. Its protein product is CASSKGQGGQPQHF.